The TCR beta chain described here comes from a study of cytomegalovirus exposure and HLA in healthy donors. PCR involved 60 Vbeta and 13 Jbeta primers. Sequenced by immunoSEQ multiplex PCR; TCRdb stores in-frame clones only, minus some. The top ten clones hold approximately 50% of a sample with 50,000 to 65,000 clones, more than 70% of them seen once. V lost 6 bases, J lost 2 bases, and 11 bases lay in between. The germline gives CDR1 KGHSH, CDR2 LQKENI. The CDR3 runs to 14 residues. This receptor was obtained from a man over 45 in good health and CMV-seropositive. This rearrangement joins TRBV18 to TRBJ1-5; no clear D gene. Input material: PBMCs. CDR3 nucleotide sequence: TGTGCCAGCTCGAGGCAGGAGGGCAATCAGCCCCAGCATTTT. Amino acid sequence: CASSRQEGNQPQHF.